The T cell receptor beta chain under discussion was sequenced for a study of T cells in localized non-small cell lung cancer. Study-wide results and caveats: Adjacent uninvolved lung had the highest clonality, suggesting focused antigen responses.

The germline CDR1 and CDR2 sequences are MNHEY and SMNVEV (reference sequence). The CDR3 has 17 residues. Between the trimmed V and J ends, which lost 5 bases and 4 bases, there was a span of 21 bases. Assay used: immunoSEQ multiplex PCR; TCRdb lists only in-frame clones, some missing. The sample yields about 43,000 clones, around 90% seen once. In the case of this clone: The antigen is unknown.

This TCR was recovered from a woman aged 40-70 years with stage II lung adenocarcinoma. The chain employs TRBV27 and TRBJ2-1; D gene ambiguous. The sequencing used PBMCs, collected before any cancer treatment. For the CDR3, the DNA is TGTGCCAGCAGTCCAATCCTCACCACAAAGGGTTACAATGAGCAGTTCTTC. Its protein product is CASSPILTTKGYNEQFF.